Given below is one T cell receptor (beta chain) in context. Its specificity is unknown. This record belongs to a study of post-analysis software for immune sequencing data. Across the study: Some patients lacked subtype; others had relapsing-remitting, secondary progressive or progressive-relapsing disease.

Trimming shortened V by 2 bases and J by 8 bases, and 10 bases separated the two germline ends. The CDR3 runs to 13 residues. Per the germline V gene, CDR1 is SGHVS and CDR2 is FQNEAQ. Carried by the TCR beta cDNA libraries were unique molecular identifiers. Yield was some 500,000 cDNA molecules from approximately 0.91 to 9.4 million T cells. Using its own MiXCR run on the PCR reads, TCRdb lists one record per CDR3 protein. The sample lists around 770,000 distinct CDR3 sequences, about 45% occurring once. The study's findings and limits: Elevated frequency relative to controls characterized 4 or 5 TRBV segments in patients, TRBV5-6, TRBV5-1 and TRBV20-1 among them. Diversity measured as normalized Chao1 was significantly lower in multiple sclerosis patients than in controls.

V usage is TRBV7-8 and J usage is TRBJ2-1; D gene uncertain. The clonotype was recovered from a girl aged 5-17 years with multiple sclerosis. Sequencing was performed on blood. The CDR3 reads CASSLNGVDEQFF. CDR3 nucleotides: TGTGCCAGCAGCTTAAATGGCGTAGATGAGCAGTTCTTC.